A selection of T cell receptor beta chains follows, all from one sample in a study of T cells in Graves' hyperthyroidism and ophthalmopathy. A single record per CDR3 protein comes from TCRdb applying MiXCR to the multiplex PCR reads. The sample records over 700,000 distinct CDR3 sequences, roughly 32% being singletons. Sequenced sample: blood. Receptors originate from a woman in her 40s with Graves' hyperthyroidism. The CDR3 runs from the conserved cysteine through the conserved F or W. A D gene is named only where the DNA matches it firmly. Size values are once, few and many counts, or a class for expanded clones, and some rows have none.

j_call v_call clone_size d_call cdr3_aa cdr3_nt
TRBJ2-5 TRBV20-1 . . CSAIQGKETQYF TGCAGTGCTATCCAGGGGAAAGAGACCCAGTACTTC
TRBJ2-7 TRBV3-1 few TRBD1 CASSQVGTGAYEQYF TGTGCCAGCAGCCAAGTCGGGACAGGGGCTTACGAGCAGTACTTC
TRBJ1-2 TRBV7-9 . . CASSQDAGFYGYTF TGTGCCAGCAGCCAAGATGCGGGGTTCTATGGCTACACCTTC
TRBJ1-5 TRBV2 . . CASSPRSGGRGNQPQHF TGTGCCAGCAGTCCCCGTTCGGGTGGGAGAGGCAATCAGCCCCAGCATTTT
TRBJ2-2 TRBV15 many . CATSGYIGDTGELFF TGTGCCACCAGCGGGTACATCGGGGACACCGGGGAGCTGTTTTTT
TRBJ1-2 TRBV2 . . CASGGGSQGYTF TGTGCCAGCGGGGGGGGATCTCAAGGCTACACCTTC
TRBJ1-6 TRBV7-2 . . CASSLAAGSGASPLHF TGTGCCAGCAGCTTAGCCGCGGGGTCTGGAGCTTCACCCCTCCACTTT
TRBJ1-5 TRBV18 . TRBD1 CASSLGTGRGQPQHF TGTGCCAGCTCACTAGGGACAGGACGAGGTCAGCCCCAGCATTTT
TRBJ2-7 TRBV7-2 few . CASSPRVAGPKFYEQYF TGTGCCAGCAGCCCCCGTGTGGCGGGACCTAAGTTCTACGAGCAGTACTTC
TRBJ2-7 TRBV4-1 few . CASSQAVRYYEQYF TGCGCCAGCAGCCAAGCAGTCAGGTACTACGAGCAGTACTTC
TRBJ2-7 TRBV12-3/TRBV12-4 few . CASSLIGAGEQYF TGTGCCAGCAGTTTAATAGGGGCTGGTGAGCAGTACTTC
TRBJ1-1 TRBV29-1 many . CSVPRDGNTEAFF TGCAGCGTCCCTAGAGACGGGAACACTGAAGCTTTCTTT
TRBJ1-1 TRBV6-5 few . CASSYSYRDSEAFF TGTGCCAGCAGTTACTCATACAGGGATAGTGAAGCTTTCTTT
TRBJ1-5 TRBV5-1 few . CASSLAGEGGQPQHF TGCGCCAGCAGCTTGGCGGGGGAAGGAGGTCAGCCCCAGCATTTT
TRBJ1-5 TRBV12-3/TRBV12-4 . . CASSWGTAPISNQPQHF TGTGCCAGCAGTTGGGGGACGGCACCGATTAGCAATCAGCCCCAGCATTTT
TRBJ2-7 TRBV6-5 . TRBD1 CASRAGTGGYEQYF TGTGCCAGCAGGGCCGGGACAGGTGGCTACGAGCAGTACTTC
TRBJ1-2 TRBV5-8 many TRBD1 CASSSPTGGDYGYTF TGTGCCAGCAGCTCCCCGACAGGGGGCGACTATGGCTACACCTTC
TRBJ1-6 TRBV11-3 few . CASSLGGRINSPLHF TGTGCCAGCAGCTTAGGCGGACGGATTAATTCACCCCTCCACTTT
TRBJ1-2 TRBV28 . . CASTTAQGSSRYTF TGTGCCAGCACCACCGCACAGGGCAGTAGTCGCTACACCTTC
TRBJ2-6 TRBV6-5 . TRBD1 CASSPRGTGSGANVLTF TGTGCCAGCAGCCCCCGGGGGACAGGGTCTGGGGCCAACGTCCTGACTTTC
TRBJ2-6 TRBV2 many TRBD1 CASSRTGNVPGANVLTF TGTGCCAGCAGTCGGACAGGGAACGTGCCTGGGGCCAACGTCCTGACTTTC
TRBJ2-2 TRBV12-3/TRBV12-4 . . CASIRTPEGGELFF TGTGCCAGCATCCGGACCCCCGAGGGCGGGGAGCTGTTTTTT
TRBJ1-2 TRBV9 many . CASSAGNELRGYTF TGTGCCAGCAGCGCCGGGAACGAACTCCGGGGCTACACCTTC
TRBJ1-2 TRBV29-1 . TRBD1 CSVNGQGLRGYTF TGCAGCGTCAACGGACAGGGCCTTCGGGGCTACACCTTC
TRBJ2-3 TRBV20-1 . . CSALPSDRTDTQYF TGCAGTGCCCTACCTTCGGATCGCACAGATACGCAGTATTTT
TRBJ1-2 TRBV28 . TRBD1 CASSSRTGGHRRYTF TGTGCCAGCAGTTCACGGACAGGAGGACATCGCCGCTACACCTTC
TRBJ2-2 TRBV5-6 few . CASSLVFQTGELFF TGTGCCAGCAGCTTGGTGTTCCAGACCGGGGAGCTGTTTTTT
TRBJ1-5 TRBV24-1 . . CASQEGGHQPQHF TGTGCCTCCCAGGAAGGGGGGCATCAGCCCCAGCATTTT
TRBJ1-2 TRBV2 . . CASSQAPGPGYGYTF TGTGCCAGCAGCCAAGCTCCCGGCCCAGGCTATGGCTACACCTTC
TRBJ1-1 TRBV29-1 many TRBD1 CSVVKGASGTEAFF TGCAGCGTTGTTAAGGGGGCGTCGGGGACTGAAGCTTTCTTT
TRBJ2-7 TRBV7-9 few . CASTRGQNSYEQCF TGTGCCAGCACCCGTGGACAGAACTCCTACGAGCAGTGCTTC
TRBJ1-6 TRBV7-9 . . CASSLFMDSPLHF TGTGCCAGCAGCTTGTTTATGGATTCACCCCTCCACTTT
TRBJ1-2 TRBV19 . . CASSMAGGAASTGSYGYTF TGTGCCAGTAGTATGGCGGGGGGGGCAGCATCGACCGGTAGCTATGGCTACACCTTC
TRBJ1-1 TRBV7-8 many TRBD1 CASSSGTALMNTEAFF TGTGCCAGCAGCTCTGGGACAGCGCTGATGAACACTGAAGCTTTCTTT
TRBJ1-3 TRBV20-1 many . CSARDPRGSGNTIYF TGCAGTGCTAGGGACCCCCGGGGTTCTGGAAACACCATATATTTT
TRBJ1-5 TRBV6-5 . . CASSPLWDGYQPQHF TGTGCCAGCAGTCCCCTTTGGGACGGATATCAGCCCCAGCATTTT
TRBJ1-2 TRBV9 . . CASSPGGAGRNYGCTF TGTGCCAGCAGCCCCGGGGGGGCCGGGCGAAACTATGGCTGCACCTTC